This TCR beta chain was found in a study of response to subunit inactivated influenza vaccine. The sample holds many counts of this clonotype. What it recognizes is unknown. TCRdb reprocessed the RT-PCR reads with MiXCR, giving one entry per CDR3 protein. Here the sample spans about 500,000 distinct CDR3 sequences, 10% to 15% being singletons. With 5 bases clipped from V and 1 base from J, the junction kept 11 bases outside the gene matches. Per the germline V gene, CDR1 is MDHEN and CDR2 is SYDVKM. The CDR3 runs to 17 residues. Study-wide results and limits: New T cells are recruited in small numbers by each seasonal influenza vaccination, according to the authors' suggestion.

This receptor was identified in a man aged 45-65 years who received an inactivated influenza vaccine. The chain joins TRBV28 to TRBJ2-3; the match to TRBD2 covers 8 bases. The material was PBMCs from blood, obtained roughly 45 days after vaccination. In DNA form, the CDR3 reads TGTGCCAGCAGTCCTCGCCCCTTGCGGGGGGGCACAGATACGCAGTATTTT. The encoded protein is CASSPRPLRGGTDTQYF.